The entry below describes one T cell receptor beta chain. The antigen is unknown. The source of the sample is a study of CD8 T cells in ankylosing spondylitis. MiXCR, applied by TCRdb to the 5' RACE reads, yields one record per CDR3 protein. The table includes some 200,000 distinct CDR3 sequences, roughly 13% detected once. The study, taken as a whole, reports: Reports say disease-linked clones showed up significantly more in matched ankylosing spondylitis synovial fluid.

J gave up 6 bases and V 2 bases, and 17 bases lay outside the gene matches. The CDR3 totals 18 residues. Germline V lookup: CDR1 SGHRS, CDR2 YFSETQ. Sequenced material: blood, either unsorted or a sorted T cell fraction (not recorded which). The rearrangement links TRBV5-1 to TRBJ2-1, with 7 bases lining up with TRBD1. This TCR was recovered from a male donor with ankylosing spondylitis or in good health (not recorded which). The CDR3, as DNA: TGCGCCAGCAGCTTCGTTGGGTGGATAGGGGGCGACGGCAATGAGCAGTTCTTC. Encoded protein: CASSFVGWIGGDGNEQFF.